Listed below are T cell receptor beta chains from one sample, sequenced in a study of T cell responses to AZD1222 COVID-19 vaccine. Assay used: immunoSEQ multiplex PCR; TCRdb lists only in-frame clones, some missing. The sample lists approximately 130,000 clones, over 75% occurring once. The source was peripheral blood, collected 28 days after the second dose of the MenACWY control vaccine. All receptors derive from an adult who received the MenACWY meningococcal vaccine as a control. Both conserved end residues are part of each CDR3. Fields, in order: J gene, clone size, D gene, V gene, CDR3 protein, CDR3 DNA. D genes are given only for firm matches. The size of a clone is reported for some rows only, either as once, few or many, or as a class for expanded clones.

J: TRBJ2-5; size: .; D: .; V: TRBV7-3; CDR3: CASSLSTPAETQYF; DNA: TGTGCCAGCAGCTTAAGTACCCCAGCGGAGACCCAGTACTTC
J: TRBJ2-3; size: .; D: .; V: TRBV5-1; CDR3: CASSPDPGRDTQYF; DNA: TGCGCCAGCAGCCCGGACCCGGGGCGGGATACGCAGTATTTT
J: TRBJ1-5; size: once; D: TRBD1; V: TRBV6-5; CDR3: CASSRQGPQPQHF; DNA: TGTGCCAGCAGTAGACAGGGACCTCAGCCCCAGCATTTT
J: TRBJ1-1; size: .; D: TRBD1; V: TRBV5-6; CDR3: CASSFRTTGRGTEAFF; DNA: TGTGCCAGCAGCTTTAGGACGACAGGGCGGGGCACTGAAGCTTTCTTT
J: TRBJ2-1; size: .; D: TRBD2; V: TRBV24-1; CDR3: CATSDHGTSGGARYNEQFF; DNA: TGTGCCACCAGTGATCACGGGACTAGCGGGGGGGCCCGGTACAATGAGCAGTTCTTC
J: TRBJ1-6; size: few; D: TRBD1; V: TRBV4-1; CDR3: CASRQGQGNSPLHF; DNA: TGCGCCAGTAGACAAGGACAGGGGAACTCACCCCTCCACTTT
J: TRBJ1-5; size: .; D: .; V: TRBV7-2; CDR3: CASSYQGNQPQHF; DNA: TGTGCCAGCAGCTACCAGGGAAATCAGCCCCAGCATTTT
J: TRBJ2-1; size: .; D: .; V: TRBV15; CDR3: CATSRDPVYEQFF; DNA: TGTGCCACCAGCAGAGATCCGGTCTATGAGCAGTTCTTC
J: TRBJ1-2; size: .; D: .; V: TRBV5-1; CDR3: CASSLAPSKDYGYTF; DNA: TGCGCCAGCAGCTTGGCCCCCAGCAAGGACTATGGCTACACCTTC
J: TRBJ2-5; size: .; D: TRBD2; V: TRBV7-9; CDR3: CASSVSGAGGETQYF; DNA: TGTGCCAGCAGCGTCAGCGGGGCTGGGGGAGAGACCCAGTACTTC
J: TRBJ2-1; size: once; D: TRBD1; V: TRBV28; CDR3: CASRGQGRGNEQFF; DNA: TGTGCCAGCAGAGGACAGGGGAGGGGGAATGAGCAGTTCTTC
J: TRBJ1-6; size: .; D: TRBD1; V: TRBV10-3; CDR3: CATDPRTGGIVIGNSPLHF; DNA: TGTGCCACCGACCCGAGGACAGGGGGCATCGTAATTGGGAATTCACCCCTCCACTTT
J: TRBJ2-4; size: .; D: TRBD2; V: TRBV7-9; CDR3: CASSPLGGTPIKNIQYF; DNA: TGTGCCAGCAGCCCCCTGGGGGGGACCCCAATAAAAAACATTCAGTACTTC
J: TRBJ2-2; size: .; D: .; V: TRBV19; CDR3: CASSATMGTGELFF; DNA: TGTGCCAGTAGTGCAACAATGGGTACCGGGGAGCTGTTTTTT
J: TRBJ1-1; size: .; D: .; V: TRBV28; CDR3: CASSSRPVNTEAFF; DNA: TGTGCCAGCAGTTCCCGACCCGTGAACACTGAAGCTTTCTTT
J: TRBJ2-1; size: .; D: .; V: TRBV9; CDR3: CASNTGRGNEQFF; DNA: TGTGCCAGCAATACAGGGCGCGGCAATGAGCAGTTCTTC
J: TRBJ1-4; size: .; D: .; V: TRBV5-6; CDR3: CASSRGVTNEKLFF; DNA: TGTGCCAGCAGCCGGGGGGTAACTAATGAAAAACTGTTTTTT
J: TRBJ2-3; size: .; D: TRBD2; V: TRBV7-3; CDR3: CASSLAGGTSGTSTDTQYF; DNA: TGTGCCAGCAGCCTCGCAGGAGGAACTAGCGGAACTAGCACAGATACGCAGTATTTT
J: TRBJ2-6; size: .; D: .; V: TRBV5-1; CDR3: CASGDGSSGANVLTF; DNA: TGCGCCAGCGGGGACGGGAGCTCTGGGGCCAACGTCCTGACTTTC
J: TRBJ1-2; size: once; D: .; V: TRBV27; CDR3: CASRPGIGRRGYTF; DNA: TGTGCCAGCAGGCCAGGGATCGGTCGGAGGGGCTACACCTTC
J: TRBJ2-5; size: .; D: .; V: TRBV5-1; CDR3: CASSVLGGQETQYF; DNA: TGCGCCAGCAGCGTTCTGGGGGGGCAGGAGACCCAGTACTTC
J: TRBJ1-5; size: once; D: .; V: TRBV2; CDR3: CASRAGIGQPQHF; DNA: TGTGCCAGCAGGGCAGGGATAGGTCAGCCCCAGCATTTT
J: TRBJ1-2; size: .; D: .; V: TRBV28; CDR3: CASSLVAGNYGYTF; DNA: TGTGCCAGCAGTTTAGTCGCGGGAAACTATGGCTACACCTTC
J: TRBJ1-4; size: .; D: .; V: TRBV11-3; CDR3: CASSAYRAGEKLFF; DNA: TGTGCCAGCAGCGCCTACAGGGCGGGCGAAAAACTGTTTTTT
J: TRBJ2-5; size: .; D: TRBD2; V: TRBV6-5; CDR3: CASSQREGQETQYF; DNA: TGTGCCAGCAGTCAGCGGGAGGGCCAAGAGACCCAGTACTTC
J: TRBJ1-2; size: .; D: TRBD1; V: TRBV7-9; CDR3: CASSPRQGIANYGYTF; DNA: TGTGCCAGCAGCCCCCGACAGGGAATAGCTAACTATGGCTACACCTTC
J: TRBJ2-6; size: .; D: .; V: TRBV5-1; CDR3: CASSLVAGSGANVLTF; DNA: TGCGCCAGCAGCTTGGTGGCGGGTTCTGGGGCCAACGTCCTGACTTTC